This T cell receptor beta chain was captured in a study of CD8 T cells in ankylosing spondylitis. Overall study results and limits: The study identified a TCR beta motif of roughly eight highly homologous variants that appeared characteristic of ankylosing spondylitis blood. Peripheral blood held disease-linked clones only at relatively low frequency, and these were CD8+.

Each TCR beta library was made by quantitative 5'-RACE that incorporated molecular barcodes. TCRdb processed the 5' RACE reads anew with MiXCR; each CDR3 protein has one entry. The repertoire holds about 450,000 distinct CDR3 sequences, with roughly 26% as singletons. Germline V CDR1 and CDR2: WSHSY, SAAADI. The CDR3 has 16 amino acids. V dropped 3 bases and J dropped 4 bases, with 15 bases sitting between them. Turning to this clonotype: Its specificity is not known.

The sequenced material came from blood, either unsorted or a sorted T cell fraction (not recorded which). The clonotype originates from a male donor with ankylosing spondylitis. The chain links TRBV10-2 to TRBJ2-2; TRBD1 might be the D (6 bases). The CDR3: CASSESGGVGTGELFF. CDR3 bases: TGCGCCAGCAGTGAAAGTGGGGGCGTGGGCACCGGGGAGCTGTTTTTT.